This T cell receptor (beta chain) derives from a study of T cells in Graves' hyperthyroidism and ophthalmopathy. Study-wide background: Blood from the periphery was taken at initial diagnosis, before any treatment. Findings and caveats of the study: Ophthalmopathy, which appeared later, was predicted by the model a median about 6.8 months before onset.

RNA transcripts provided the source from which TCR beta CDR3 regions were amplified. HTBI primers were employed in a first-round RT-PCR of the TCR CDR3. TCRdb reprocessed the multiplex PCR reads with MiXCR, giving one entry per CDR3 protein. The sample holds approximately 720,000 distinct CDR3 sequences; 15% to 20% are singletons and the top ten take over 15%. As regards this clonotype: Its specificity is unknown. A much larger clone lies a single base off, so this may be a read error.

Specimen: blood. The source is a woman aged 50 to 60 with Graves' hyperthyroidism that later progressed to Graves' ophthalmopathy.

CDR3 sequence (DNA): TGTGCCAGCAGTACCCCAGGACAGGGGGACACTGAAGCTTTCTTT. It encodes CASSTPGQGDTEAFF. This chain joins TRBV12-3 or TRBV12-4 and TRBJ1-1, with TRBD1 matching 10 bases. The CDR3 is made up of 15 amino acids. The trim removed 5 bases at V and 3 bases at J, leaving 6 bases unmatched.